A single sample gave rise to the 6 T cell receptor beta chains below, sequenced in a study of T cell repertoires in cytomegalovirus infection. Each CDR3 protein is one row after TCRdb ran MiXCR on the reads. Of fewer than 200,000 distinct CDR3 sequences in the sample, less than 9.5% are singletons; the top ten hold about 4.6%. Sequenced input: PBMCs. These receptors were collected from a human donor in good health (CMV status not recorded). Some clones in this sample may be carry-over from other donors' samples.

This clonotype was counted ten times or more. The junction and the germline gene differ at one end; a read error may be behind it. V and J are TRBV7-8 and TRBJ2-3; 7 bases are shared with TRBD2. CDR3 length: 14 residues. Germline CDR1 and CDR2: SGHVS and FQNEAQ. CDR3 residues: CTTASGAATDTQYF. The CDR3 DNA reads as TGCACTACTGCCAGCGGGGCTGCCACAGATACGCAGTATTTT.

This clonotype was counted a few times. The chain uses TRBV14 and TRBJ2-1; 8 bases agree with TRBD2. V lost 9 bases, J lost 10 bases, and 8 bases stayed unmatched. The CDR3 extends over 12 amino acids. Germline CDR1 is SGHDN and CDR2 is FVKESK. CDR3 loop: CASSGLGWEQFF. The CDR3 region has the DNA TGTGCCAGTTCGGGACTAGGGTGGGAGCAGTTCTTC.

This clonotype was recorded at least ten times. This chain links TRBV15 with TRBJ1-1; no clear D. The CDR3 is made up of 14 amino acids. The V end was cut by 7 bases, the J end by 0 bases, with 12 bases between. Germline values: CDR1 LNHNV, CDR2 YYDKDF (reference sequence). The CDR3 sequence: CATTELWMNTEAFF. In DNA, the CDR3 is TGTGCCACCACCGAGTTGTGGATGAACACTGAAGCTTTCTTT.

This clonotype showed up many times. DNA for the CDR3: TGTGCCAGCAGCGGCCGTGGGGCAACGACGCGTGGCTACACCTTC. It yields the protein CASSGRGATTRGYTF. The V call is TRBV7-2, the J call TRBJ1-2; maybe TRBD1 (5 bases). V lost 5 bases, J lost 7 bases, and 20 bases lay in between. Per germline, CDR1 SGHTA and CDR2 FQGNSA. The length of the CDR3 is 15 residues.

The sample holds many counts of this clonotype. The chain uses TRBV7-2 and TRBJ1-3, with no clear D. The CDR3 has 15 residues. From germline, CDR1 is SGHTA and CDR2 FQGNSA. Between the trimmed V and J ends, which lost 5 bases and 0 bases, there was a span of 11 bases. CDR3 sequence (DNA): TGTGCCAGCAGCCAAGGACCTTCCTCTGGAAACACCATATATTTT. Translation: CASSQGPSSGNTIYF.

V usage is TRBV4-3 and J usage is TRBJ2-1; the D gene is possibly TRBD2 (6 bases). Germline lookup yields CDR1 LGHNA and CDR2 YSLEER. This CDR3 comprises 17 residues. The V end was cut by 1 base, the J end by 3 bases, with 16 bases between. The CDR3 here is CASSQVASGRRYNEQFF. The CDR3 DNA is TGCGCCAGCAGCCAAGTGGCCAGCGGGCGTCGCTACAATGAGCAGTTCTTC.